What follows describes a single T cell receptor beta chain. This entry belongs to a study of T-cell reconstitution after alpha-beta-depleted transplantation in children. This CDR3 comprises 15 residues. Trimming cost V 1 base and J 2 bases, with 10 bases left between them. Germline CDR1 reads SGHVS; CDR2 reads FNYEAQ. TCRbeta library construction was performed incorporating unique molecular identifiers. TCRdb recomputed calls from the PCR reads with MiXCR, one row per CDR3 protein. The table records roughly 100,000 distinct CDR3 sequences, 7% to 10% of them present only once. V and J are TRBV7-6 and TRBJ2-3; the D is unclear. This clonotype originated in a human donor who donated a stem cell graft to a child with congenital amegakaryocytic thrombocytopenia. The sequencing here drew on PBMCs from the stem cell graft donor, taken from the stem cell graft. CDR3 sequence (DNA): TGTGCCAGCAGCTTAGTCGGCGACCCCACAGATACGCAGTATTTT. Protein sequence: CASSLVGDPTDTQYF.